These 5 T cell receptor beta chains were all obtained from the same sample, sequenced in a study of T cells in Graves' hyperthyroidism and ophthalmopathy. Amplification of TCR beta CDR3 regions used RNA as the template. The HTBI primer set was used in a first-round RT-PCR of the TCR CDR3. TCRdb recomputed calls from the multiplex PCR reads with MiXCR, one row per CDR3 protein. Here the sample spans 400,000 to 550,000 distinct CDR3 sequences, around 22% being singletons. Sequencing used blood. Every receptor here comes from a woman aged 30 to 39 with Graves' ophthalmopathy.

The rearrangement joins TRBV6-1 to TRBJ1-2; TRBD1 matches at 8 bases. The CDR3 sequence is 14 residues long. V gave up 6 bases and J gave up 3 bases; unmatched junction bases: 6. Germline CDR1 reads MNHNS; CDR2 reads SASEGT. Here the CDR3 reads CASRAAGGDYGYTF. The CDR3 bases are TGTGCCAGCAGAGCCGCAGGGGGCGACTATGGCTACACCTTC.

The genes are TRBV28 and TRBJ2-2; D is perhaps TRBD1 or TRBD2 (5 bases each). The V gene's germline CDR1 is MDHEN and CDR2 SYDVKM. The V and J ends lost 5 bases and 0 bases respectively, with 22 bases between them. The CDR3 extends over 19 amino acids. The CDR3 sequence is CASSPPLGRTFANTGELFF. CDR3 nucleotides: TGTGCCAGCAGTCCCCCATTGGGACGGACGTTCGCGAACACCGGGGAGCTGTTTTTT. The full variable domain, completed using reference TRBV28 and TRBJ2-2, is DVKVTQSSRYLVKRTGEKVFLECVQDMDHENMFWYRQDPGLGLRLIYFSYDVKMKEKGDIPEGYSVSREKKERFSLILESASTNQTSMYLCASSPPLGRTFANTGELFFGEGSRLTVL.

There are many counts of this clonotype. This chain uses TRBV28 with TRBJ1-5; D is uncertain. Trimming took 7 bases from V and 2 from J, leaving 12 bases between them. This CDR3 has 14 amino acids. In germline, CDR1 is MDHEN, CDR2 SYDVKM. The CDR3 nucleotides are TGTGCCAGCATCTTGGCGGGTGGCAATCAGCCCCAGCATTTT. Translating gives CASILAGGNQPQHF. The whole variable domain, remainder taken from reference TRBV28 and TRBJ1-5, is DVKVTQSSRYLVKRTGEKVFLECVQDMDHENMFWYRQDPGLGLRLIYFSYDVKMKEKGDIPEGYSVSREKKERFSLILESASTNQTSMYLCASILAGGNQPQHFGDGTRLSIL.

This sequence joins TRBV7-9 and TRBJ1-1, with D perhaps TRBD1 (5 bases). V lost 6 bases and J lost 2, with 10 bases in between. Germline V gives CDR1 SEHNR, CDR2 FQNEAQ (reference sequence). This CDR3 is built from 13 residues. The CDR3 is CASRPDSNTEAFF. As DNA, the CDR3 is TGTGCCAGCAGACCAGACAGTAACACTGAAGCTTTCTTT.

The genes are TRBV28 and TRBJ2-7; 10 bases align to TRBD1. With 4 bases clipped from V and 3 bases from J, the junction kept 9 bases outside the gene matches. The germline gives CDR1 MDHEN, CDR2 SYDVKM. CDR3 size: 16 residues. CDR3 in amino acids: CASSWGGQGLLYEQYF. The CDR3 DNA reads TGTGCCAGCAGTTGGGGGGGACAGGGGCTCCTCTACGAGCAGTACTTC.